This T cell receptor (beta chain) is from a study of cytotoxic CD8 clonotypes in ibrutinib-treated CLL (dated by TCRdb to the early 2020s). With regard to the full study: The cohort included some 14 treatment-naive and fewer than 12 relapsed/refractory patients; about 18 were IGHV unmutated. Responses were partial in approximately 24 patients and complete in 2; after median around 66 months follow-up, around 14 stayed in remission and roughly twelve progressed. Response samples were obtained after a median of 12 months of treatment, with a range of roughly 6 to 40 months. On average, each sample had approximately 280,000 productive templates and 100,000 or so productive rearrangements. Longitudinal samples were obtainable from about 30% of the roughly 90 participants in the trial. Cryopreserved peripheral blood mononuclear cells were obtained prior to treatment, at the time of response, and at either disease progression or sustained remission. Every remission and progressive disease sample was obtained while ibrutinib was still being received by the patients.

Overall study outcomes, separate from this receptor: Baseline clonality exceeded that of age-matched healthy donors and correlated strongly with circulating CD8+ T-cell counts. An increase in clonality was observed at ibrutinib response, with clonality remaining stable during sustained remission and falling back toward baseline at progression. Sustained-remission and progressing patients did not have matched sampling times, and lymph node repertoires were not examined. Public clonotypes were found to be uncommon and were observed to contract or remain stable during treatment; the increase in clonality was shown to reflect expansion of private clonotypes at ibrutinib response.

A MiSeq instrument was used for deep resolution sequencing, which targeted depths ranging from 1 in 1 million up to 1 in 200,000 T cells, with coverage averaging 10x for each clonotype. The immunoSEQ hsTCRB Kit was used to generate the TCR beta libraries. Regarding the original processing steps: Data were analyzed with ImmunoSEQ Data Assistant and ImmunoSEQ Analyzer, with V, D and J genes assigned per IMGT definitions. Clonality, with values ranging from 0 to 1, was calculated as one minus the normalized Shannon entropy of productive rearrangement frequencies. Public clonotype analysis was restricted to overrepresented clonotypes comprising at least 0.05% of each patient's repertoire. Thirteen age-matched healthy donor repertoires from immuneACCESS served as clonality controls. Held by TCRdb, this immuneACCESS table contains in-frame sequences only and omits some clones. Under half of the omission traces to an unresolved V gene where checked; the cause of the rest is unknown. The DNA gave D and trimming, while V, J and clone size come from that table. The sample table contains 45,000 to 70,000 clones; only one count was recorded for 56% of them. About 20% of the sample goes to the ten largest clones.

The time point label on this specimen signifies: around 25 months on ibrutinib. For TCR beta library preparation, roughly 2.1 micrograms of genomic DNA were isolated from cryopreserved PBMCs. Longitudinal blood samples from CLL patients on ibrutinib monotherapy underwent high-throughput TCR beta sequencing. Patients were enrolled in a phase 2 open-label single-center ibrutinib monotherapy trial. Trimming accounts for 0 bases at V and 1 base at J, while the number of junction bases matched to no gene is 9. The CDR3 starts with the cysteine, ends with the phenylalanine, and has 18 residues. The retained sequence is limited to the CDR3, 54 bases, with the frame set at the first base. For CDR1 and CDR2, the germline V gene lists ENHRY and SYGVKD. With respect to this clone: Which antigen it targets is not known. Qualities for individual bases were not recorded, and no much larger clone is one base off.

Specimen: PBMCs, collected after 24 months of ibrutinib treatment. This clonotype was sampled from a human donor with chronic lymphocytic leukemia. The receptor chain draws on TRBV10-3 and TRBJ2-3; TRBD2 matches 8 bases in the middle. The nucleotide sequence is given as TGTGCCATCAGTGAGTCGCCACCGGGACTAGGGGGCACAGATACGCAGTATTTT. This yields the protein CAISESPPGLGGTDTQYF.